Listed below are T cell receptor beta chains from one sample, sequenced in a study of regulatory T cells in long-lasting Graves disease. Via MiXCR, TCRdb re-called the multiplex PCR reads, giving one row per CDR3 protein. Of roughly 360,000 distinct CDR3 sequences listed, roughly 23% are singletons. This material consisted of peripheral blood mononuclear cells (PBMCs), taken when the disease was refractory, from a patient treated with antithyroid drugs. Receptors were obtained from a woman aged 35 to 49 with Graves disease. The CDR3 runs from the conserved cysteine through the conserved F or W. The order of the fields is J gene, D gene, clone size, V gene, CDR3 protein, CDR3 DNA. The D gene is left open where the match is weak. Clone size is stated in some rows and not others, as once, few, many or a class when expanded.

TRBJ2-7 | NA | many | TRBV27 | CASSPLGGGGYEQYF | TGTGCCAGCAGCCCGCTGGGGGGAGGGGGCTACGAGCAGTACTTC
TRBJ2-1 | NA | NA | TRBV28 | CASSPIARGPYNEQFF | TGTGCCAGCAGTCCTATAGCGAGAGGGCCTTACAATGAGCAGTTCTTC
TRBJ2-7 | NA | many | TRBV28 | CASSLAGAGAYEQYF | TGTGCCAGCAGTTTGGCCGGGGCCGGAGCGTACGAGCAGTACTTC
TRBJ2-7 | NA | few | TRBV20-1 | CSARVGTPYEQYF | TGCAGTGCTAGAGTGGGCACCCCCTACGAGCAGTACTTC
TRBJ1-1 | NA | many | TRBV29-1 | CSAAAKNTEAFF | TGCAGCGCCGCAGCAAAGAACACTGAAGCTTTCTTT
TRBJ2-7 | NA | many | TRBV2 | CASTLLEQYF | TGTGCCAGCACTCTGTTGGAGCAGTACTTC
TRBJ1-5 | NA | many | TRBV28 | CASSSRVRVSNQPQHF | TGTGCCAGCAGTTCCAGGGTCAGGGTATCGAATCAGCCCCAGCATTTT
TRBJ2-5 | TRBD2 | NA | TRBV6-1 | CASSEWGVAGKETQYF | TGTGCCAGCAGTGAATGGGGAGTAGCGGGAAAAGAGACCCAGTACTTC
TRBJ1-1 | TRBD1 | many | TRBV20-1 | CSARAWDRPQGAFF | TGCAGTGCTAGAGCTTGGGACAGGCCTCAGGGAGCTTTCTTT
TRBJ2-7 | NA | many | TRBV2 | CASSRDGPFEQYF | TGTGCCAGCAGCAGGGACGGACCTTTTGAGCAGTACTTC
TRBJ1-3 | NA | many | TRBV10-2 | CASTIMSGSGNTIYF | TGCGCCAGCACCATAATGTCCGGCTCTGGAAACACCATATATTTT
TRBJ1-5 | TRBD1 | few | TRBV28 | CASSLDNRGNQPQHF | TGTGCCAGCAGTTTGGACAACAGGGGGAATCAGCCCCAGCATTTT
TRBJ2-5 | TRBD2 | NA | TRBV6-1 | CASTAPGAGLAGETQYF | TGTGCCAGCACGGCCCCGGGAGCAGGACTAGCGGGAGAGACCCAGTACTTC
TRBJ1-6 | NA | many | TRBV28 | CASSLWGSSYNSPLHF | TGTGCCAGCAGTTTATGGGGGAGCTCCTATAATTCACCCCTCCACTTT
TRBJ1-6 | TRBD1 | NA | TRBV6-1 | CASSKGQSSPLHF | TGTGCCAGCAGTAAGGGACAGTCATCACCCCTCCACTTT
TRBJ2-1 | NA | few | TRBV12-3/TRBV12-4 | CASSQYPLLAGALNEQFF | TGTGCCAGCAGTCAATACCCCTTACTAGCAGGAGCCCTTAATGAGCAGTTCTTC
TRBJ2-7 | NA | few | TRBV5-1 | CASSLGASSSYEQYF | TGCGCCAGCAGCTTAGGGGCGTCGAGCTCCTACGAGCAGTACTTC
TRBJ1-1 | NA | NA | TRBV12-3/TRBV12-4 | CASRISGNTEAFF | TGTGCCAGCAGGATCTCTGGGAACACTGAAGCTTTCTTT
TRBJ2-4 | NA | few | TRBV6-1 | CASSTRQTLAKNIQYF | TGTGCCAGCAGTACCCGACAGACCCTAGCCAAAAACATTCAGTACTTC
TRBJ2-5 | NA | NA | TRBV20-1 | CSARKSSKETQYF | TGCAGTGCTAGGAAGTCTAGTAAAGAGACCCAGTACTTC
TRBJ2-4 | TRBD1 | NA | TRBV5-8 | CASSLEGWTGVLAKNIQYF | TGTGCCAGCAGCTTGGAAGGTTGGACAGGGGTTCTAGCCAAAAACATTCAGTACTTC
TRBJ2-4 | NA | many | TRBV2 | CASSSARDGAKNIQYF | TGTGCCAGCAGCTCTGCGAGGGATGGAGCCAAAAACATTCAGTACTTC